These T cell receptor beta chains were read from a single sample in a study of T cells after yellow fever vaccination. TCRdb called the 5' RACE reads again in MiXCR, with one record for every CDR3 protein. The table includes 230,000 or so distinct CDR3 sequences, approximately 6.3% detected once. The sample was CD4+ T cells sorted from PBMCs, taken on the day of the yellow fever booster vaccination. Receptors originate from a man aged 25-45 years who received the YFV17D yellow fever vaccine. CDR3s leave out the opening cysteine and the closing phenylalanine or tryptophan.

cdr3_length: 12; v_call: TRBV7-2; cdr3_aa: ASSPSATQETQY
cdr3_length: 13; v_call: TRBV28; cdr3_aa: ASSAAGLHSYEQY
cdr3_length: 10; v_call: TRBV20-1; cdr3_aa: SARPLDGEQF
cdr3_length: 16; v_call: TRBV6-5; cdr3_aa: ASSSGGLAGGKYNEQF
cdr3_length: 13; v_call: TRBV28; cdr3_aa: ASRGGSTGANVLT
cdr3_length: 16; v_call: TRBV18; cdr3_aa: ASSPPSGGLRARYEQY
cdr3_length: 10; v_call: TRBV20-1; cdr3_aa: SANDNSYEQY
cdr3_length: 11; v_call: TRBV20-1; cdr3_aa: SAAGRAINEQY
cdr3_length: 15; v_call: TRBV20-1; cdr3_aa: SALAITPQGPNTEAF
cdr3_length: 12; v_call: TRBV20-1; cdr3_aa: SARVGRGRETQY
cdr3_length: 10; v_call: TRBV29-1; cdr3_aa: SVGQRDTEAF
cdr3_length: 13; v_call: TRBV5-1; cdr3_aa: ASSFTGLGNTEAF
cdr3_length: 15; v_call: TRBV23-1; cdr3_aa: ASSQRLAGAPYNEQF
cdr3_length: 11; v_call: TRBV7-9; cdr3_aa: ASSLVAQGTIY
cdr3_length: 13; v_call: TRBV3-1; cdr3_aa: ASSQAVWRNYEQY
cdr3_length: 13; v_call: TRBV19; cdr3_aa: ASSLTSGRVGEQF
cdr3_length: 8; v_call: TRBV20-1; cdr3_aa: SAGSYEQY
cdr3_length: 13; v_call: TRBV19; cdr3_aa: ASSIVGRGRDEQY
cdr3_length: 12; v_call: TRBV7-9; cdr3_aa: ASSSPPGGYEQY
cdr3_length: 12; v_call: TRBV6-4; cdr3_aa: ASSDSHGKYGYT
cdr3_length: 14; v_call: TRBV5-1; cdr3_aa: ASSLGRDRIKYEQY
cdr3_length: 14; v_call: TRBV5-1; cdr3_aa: ASSRGPGGRHNEQF
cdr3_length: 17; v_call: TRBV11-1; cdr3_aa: ASSPHAGLAGGPRDEQF
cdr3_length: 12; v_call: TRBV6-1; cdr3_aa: ASLPTRTSNEQF
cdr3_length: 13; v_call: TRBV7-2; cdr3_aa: ASSIQGGSTDTQY
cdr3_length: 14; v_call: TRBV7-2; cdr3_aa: ASSPQSASSYNEQF
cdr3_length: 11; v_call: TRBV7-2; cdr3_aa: ASSLISPAEQY